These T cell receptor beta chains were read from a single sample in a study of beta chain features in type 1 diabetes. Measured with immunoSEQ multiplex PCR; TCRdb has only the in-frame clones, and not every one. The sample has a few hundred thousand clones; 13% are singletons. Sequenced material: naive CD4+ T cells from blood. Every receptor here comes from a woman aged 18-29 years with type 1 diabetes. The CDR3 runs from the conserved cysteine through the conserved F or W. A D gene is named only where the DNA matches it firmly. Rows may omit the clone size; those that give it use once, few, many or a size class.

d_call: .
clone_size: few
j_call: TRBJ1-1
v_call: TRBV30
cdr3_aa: CAWLDRKGFNTEAFF
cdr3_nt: TGTGCCTGGCTCGACCGCAAGGGGTTCAACACTGAAGCTTTCTTT

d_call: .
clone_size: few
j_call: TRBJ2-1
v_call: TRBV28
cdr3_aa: CASTSLADRAYNEQFF
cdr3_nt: TGTGCCAGCACAAGCTTGGCGGACAGAGCCTACAATGAGCAGTTCTTC

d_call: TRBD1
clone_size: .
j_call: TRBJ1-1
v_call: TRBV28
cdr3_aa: CASGQGQNTEAFF
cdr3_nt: TGTGCCAGCGGACAGGGGCAGAACACTGAAGCTTTCTTT

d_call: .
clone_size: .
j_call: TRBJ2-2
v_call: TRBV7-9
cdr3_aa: CASSLASRVTGELFF
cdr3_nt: TGTGCCAGCAGCTTAGCTTCCAGGGTCACCGGGGAGCTGTTTTTT

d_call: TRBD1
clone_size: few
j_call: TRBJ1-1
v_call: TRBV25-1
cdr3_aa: CASREGQGGYTEAFF
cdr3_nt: TGTGCCAGCAGGGAGGGCCAGGGGGGATACACTGAAGCTTTCTTT

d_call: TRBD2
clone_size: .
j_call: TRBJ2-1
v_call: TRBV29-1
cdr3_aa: CSVESLAGVEEQFF
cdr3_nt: TGCAGCGTTGAAAGCCTAGCGGGAGTAGAGGAGCAGTTCTTC

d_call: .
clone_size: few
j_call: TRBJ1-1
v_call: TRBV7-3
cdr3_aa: CASSSFGEETEAFF
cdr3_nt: TGTGCCAGCAGCTCCTTCGGGGAGGAGACTGAAGCTTTCTTT

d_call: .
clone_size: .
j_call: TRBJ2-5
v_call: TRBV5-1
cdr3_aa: CASSLRTALQETQYF
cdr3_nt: TGCGCCAGCAGCTTGAGAACAGCCCTCCAAGAGACCCAGTACTTC

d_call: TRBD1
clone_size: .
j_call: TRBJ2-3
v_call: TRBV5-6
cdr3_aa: CASSLVTGDRGTDTQYF
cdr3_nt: TGTGCCAGCAGCTTGGTTACAGGGGACAGGGGGACAGATACGCAGTATTTT

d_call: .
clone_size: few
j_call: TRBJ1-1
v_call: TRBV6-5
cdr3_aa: CASSYSPMNTEAFF
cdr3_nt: TGTGCCAGCAGTTATTCCCCAATGAACACTGAAGCTTTCTTT

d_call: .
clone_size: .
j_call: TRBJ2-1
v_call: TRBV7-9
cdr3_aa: CASSLFRPLPNNEQFF
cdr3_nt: TGTGCCAGCAGCTTATTCAGGCCTCTGCCCAACAATGAGCAGTTCTTC

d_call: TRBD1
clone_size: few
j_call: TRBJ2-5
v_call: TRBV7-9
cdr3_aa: CASSQPTGFRETQYF
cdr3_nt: TGTGCCAGCAGCCAACCGACAGGGTTTCGCGAGACCCAGTACTTC

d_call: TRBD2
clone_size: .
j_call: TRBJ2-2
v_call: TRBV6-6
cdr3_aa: CASSDLAGDTGELFF
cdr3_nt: TGTGCCAGCAGTGATCTAGCGGGGGACACCGGGGAGCTGTTTTTT

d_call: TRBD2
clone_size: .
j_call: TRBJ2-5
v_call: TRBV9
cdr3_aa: CASSIGTSGLQETQYF
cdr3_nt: TGTGCCAGCAGCATTGGGACTAGCGGACTTCAAGAGACCCAGTACTTC

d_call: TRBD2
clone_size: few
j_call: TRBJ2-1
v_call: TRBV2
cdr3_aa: CASIGASGRVYNEQFF
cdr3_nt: TGTGCCAGCATCGGGGCTAGCGGGAGGGTATACAATGAGCAGTTCTTC